The clone carrying this TCR beta chain was seen a few times. Its cognate antigen is unknown. Every patient had mismatch repair deficiency by PCR or immunohistochemistry. The data were taken from a study of PD-1 blockade in mismatch repair-deficient tumors. Turning to the study itself: All were previously treated, progressing patients with 12 mismatch repair-deficient cancer types.

Germline CDR1 and CDR2: MNHEY and SMNVEV (reference sequence). V was cut by 9 bases and J by 0 bases, with 9 bases left in between. The CDR3 consists of 13 residues. The protocol was immunoSEQ multiplex PCR, while the TCRdb copy is restricted to in-frame clones and leaves out a portion. The data show 80,000 to 100,000 clones, with roughly 80% seen just once and more than 2.5% held by the top ten. General study points: Tumor-resident clones, often absent from pretreatment blood, expanded after pembrolizumab and then contracted.

The sequenced sample was peripheral blood, obtained 12 weeks after starting pembrolizumab. The chain has TRBV27 and TRBJ1-5; D is possibly TRBD1 (5 bases). The receptor was isolated from an adult with mismatch repair-deficient cancer. As DNA, the CDR3 is TGTGCCAGTAGGGGCTATAGCAATCAGCCCCAGCATTTT. It specifies CASRGYSNQPQHF.